This T cell receptor beta chain was documented in a study of cytomegalovirus exposure and HLA in healthy donors. Study-wide background: The study's early data release held some 85 million unique TCRs from HLA-typed donors.

General study points: An analysis done earlier found most TCR beta V segments productive about 87% or about 30% of the time. Indistinguishable V segments, including TRBV6-2 and TRBV6-3, were excluded.

The germline V gene has CDR1 SGHKS and CDR2 YYEKEE (reference sequence). With 1 base removed from V and 6 bases from J, the gap between germline ends came to 7 bases. The CDR3 is 12 amino acids. PCR employed 60 Vbeta and 13 Jbeta primers. TCRdb's table, derived via immunoSEQ multiplex PCR, lists solely in-frame clones and lacks some. This table has approximately 190,000 clones, 81% appearing once. In regard to this clone: Its specificity is unknown.

The chain employs TRBV5-5 and TRBJ1-2; D gene uncertain. Source material: PBMCs. This TCR was sampled from a man in his fifties or sixties in good health and CMV-seronegative. The CDR3 nucleotides are TGTGCCAGCAGCTTGATCGGTCATGGCTACACCTTC. It codes for CASSLIGHGYTF.